Shown below are 7 T cell receptor beta chains from a single sample sequenced in a study of shared clonotypes between healthy human individuals. Using immunoSEQ multiplex PCR, the repertoire was profiled, and TCRdb retains in-frame clones only, with some absent. There are more than 500,000 clones in the sample; about 95% occur only once, and approximately 0.12% lies in the top ten. Naive CD8 cells lacked CD45RO and underwent positive selection for CCR7, leaving out terminally differentiated effector memory CD45RA+ cells. What was sequenced was naive CD8+ T cells sorted from blood. Source of these receptors: a young woman in good health.

The rearrangement links TRBV27 to TRBJ2-1; possible D gene TRBD2, 5 bases. V was clipped by 7 bases and J by 8 bases, with 18 bases between them. Germline V gene sequence: CDR1 MNHEY, CDR2 SMNVEV (reference sequence). CDR3 length: 14 amino acids. The CDR3 here is CASMSKGPADEQFF. CDR3 sequence (DNA): TGTGCCAGCATGAGTAAGGGCCCAGCGGATGAGCAGTTCTTC.

The chain carries TRBV4-1 and TRBJ1-2; no clear D gene. Germline CDR1 reads MGHRA; CDR2 reads YSYEKL. The CDR3 loop spans 15 amino acids. V was shortened by 4 bases and J by 4 bases, with 16 bases between the two germline ends. CDR3 nucleotide sequence: TGCGCCAGCAGCCCCCTGCTCCGGGTTTCCTATGGCTACACCTTC. It is translated as CASSPLLRVSYGYTF.

This sequence joins TRBV10-2 and TRBJ1-3; 7 bases match TRBD1. In germline, CDR1 is WSHSY, CDR2 SAAADI. V was clipped by 6 bases and J by 1 base; unmatched bases: 9. The CDR3 sequence is 16 residues long. Here the CDR3 DNA reads TGCGCCAGCAGGGACCGGGACAGACTATCTGGAAACACCATATATTTT. Protein sequence: CASRDRDRLSGNTIYF.

V and J are TRBV14 and TRBJ2-7, with 8 positions matching TRBD2. Germline V gene lookup returns CDR1 SGHDN and CDR2 FVKESK. The CDR3 consists of 16 residues. V dropped 4 bases and J dropped 5; count of bases not matched to a gene: 13. CDR3 amino acids: CASSPPRSGSSHEQYF. As DNA, the CDR3 is TGTGCCAGCAGCCCTCCCAGGAGCGGGAGTTCCCACGAGCAGTACTTC.

J is TRBJ1-2 and V is TRBV9; D is unresolved. V gave up 3 bases and J gave up 4 bases, with 7 bases separating them. Germline loops: CDR1 SGDLS, CDR2 YYNGEE. The CDR3 covers 12 residues. This CDR3 is CASSAVTYGYTF. DNA for the CDR3: TGTGCCAGCAGCGCCGTTACCTATGGCTACACCTTC.

Concerning this clone: Other nucleotide sequences in the sample specify the same CDR3. V and J are TRBV27 and TRBJ2-7, with TRBD1 as a possible D gene (6 bases). There are 14 residues in the CDR3. Trimming cost V 6 bases and J 0 bases, with 12 bases left between them. Germline loops: CDR1 MNHEY, CDR2 SMNVEV (reference sequence). The CDR3 spells CASSPTGSSYEQYF. The CDR3 DNA is TGTGCCAGCAGCCCGACAGGTTCCTCCTACGAGCAGTACTTC.

This chain uses TRBV27 with TRBJ2-7; the D gene is possibly TRBD1 (6 bases). In germline, CDR1 is MNHEY, CDR2 SMNVEV (reference sequence). Trimming left V 2 bases short and J 4 bases short, with 18 bases between. The CDR3 consists of 16 residues. In nucleotides, the CDR3 is TGTGCCAGCAGTTTAGGAACAGGGAGAGGACCTTACGAGCAGTACTTC. This sequence encodes CASSLGTGRGPYEQYF.